The rows below give T cell receptor beta chains drawn from one sample of a study of post-analysis software for immune sequencing data. A single record per CDR3 protein comes from TCRdb applying MiXCR to the PCR reads. The data contain 500,000 to 600,000 distinct CDR3 sequences, 44% of them singletons. The source material was blood. Source of these receptors: a girl between 5 and 17 years old with multiple sclerosis. CDR3s include the opening cysteine and the closing phenylalanine or tryptophan. The order of the fields is CDR3 protein, CDR3 DNA, J gene, V gene, D gene, clone size. The D gene is left open where the match is weak. Not every row has a clone size; where given, it reads once, few, many or a size class.

CASSEGGLYEQYF TGTGCCAGCAGTGAAGGGGGCCTCTACGAGCAGTACTTC TRBJ2-7 TRBV6-1 NA NA
CASSQDPPYGTGSHEQYF TGCGCCAGCAGCCAAGATCCCCCATACGGGACAGGGTCCCACGAGCAGTACTTC TRBJ2-7 TRBV4-1 TRBD1 NA
CAMMGSTNTEAFF TGTGCCATGATGGGGTCCACTAACACTGAAGCTTTCTTT TRBJ1-1 TRBV10-3 NA NA
CASSSLTGGNTEAFF TGCGCCAGCAGCTCCCTGACAGGGGGCAACACTGAAGCTTTCTTT TRBJ1-1 TRBV5-1 TRBD1 NA
CASSKSSGTKQGLDTEAFF TGTGCCAGCAGCAAAAGCTCCGGGACAAAACAGGGATTGGACACTGAAGCTTTCTTT TRBJ1-1 TRBV21-1 NA NA
CASSQTPGTDSYNEQFF TGCGCCAGCAGCCAAACCCCCGGGACAGACTCCTACAATGAGCAGTTCTTC TRBJ2-1 TRBV4-1 TRBD1 few
CASANRGIGSYEQYF TGTGCCAGCGCGAACAGGGGAATTGGATCCTACGAGCAGTACTTC TRBJ2-7 TRBV12-3/TRBV12-4 TRBD1 NA
CSATGRTWAVYTQETQYF TGCAGTGCCACGGGGCGTACGTGGGCGGTCTACACCCAAGAGACCCAGTACTTC TRBJ2-5 TRBV20-1 NA once
CSVGSGQETQYF TGCAGCGTAGGATCGGGCCAAGAGACCCAGTACTTC TRBJ2-5 TRBV29-1 NA many
CSAPEMSRLSYEQYF TGCAGTGCGCCCGAGATGTCTAGGCTCAGCTACGAGCAGTACTTC TRBJ2-7 TRBV20-1 NA NA
CASSLVSGGLYEQYF TGCGCCAGCAGCTTGGTGAGCGGGGGGCTCTACGAGCAGTACTTC TRBJ2-7 TRBV5-1 TRBD2 NA
CASSLTREIGNEQFF TGCGCCAGCAGCTTGACACGGGAGATCGGCAATGAGCAGTTCTTC TRBJ2-1 TRBV5-1 NA few
CASSNRGRSGGEQYF TGTGCCAGCAGCAACAGGGGCCGGTCCGGTGGCGAGCAGTACTTC TRBJ2-7 TRBV12-3/TRBV12-4 TRBD1 NA
CASSEGGKDYEQYF TGTGCCAGCAGTGAAGGGGGGAAAGACTACGAGCAGTACTTC TRBJ2-7 TRBV2 NA NA
CASSQPTGGGYEQYF TGTGCCAGCAGCCAGCCCACAGGGGGGGGCTACGAGCAGTACTTC TRBJ2-7 TRBV3-1 NA few
CASSQDYLYGANVLTF TGCGCCAGCAGCCAAGATTACTTATATGGGGCCAACGTCCTGACTTTC TRBJ2-6 TRBV4-1 NA few
CASSYSKAGWFSGANVLTF TGTGCCAGCAGTTACTCAAAGGCAGGTTGGTTCTCTGGGGCCAACGTCCTGACTTTC TRBJ2-6 TRBV6-5 NA NA
CASSDENYEQYF TGTGCCAGCAGTGACGAGAACTACGAGCAGTACTTC TRBJ2-7 TRBV2 NA NA
CASSTRLAGGQHNEQFF TGCGCCAGCAGCACCCGACTAGCGGGGGGCCAACACAATGAGCAGTTCTTC TRBJ2-1 TRBV4-1 TRBD2 few
CASSLGEGYYEQYF TGTGCCAGCAGTTTGGGTGAAGGTTACTACGAGCAGTACTTC TRBJ2-7 TRBV27 NA NA
CASSQVPGLAGGINEQFF TGCGCCAGCAGCCAAGTCCCGGGACTAGCGGGGGGCATCAATGAGCAGTTCTTC TRBJ2-1 TRBV5-1 TRBD2 NA
CSVSRGGITDTQYF TGCAGCGTCTCACGGGGTGGGATTACCGATACGCAGTATTTT TRBJ2-3 TRBV29-1 NA NA
CAIRQAGGEEQFF TGTGCCATCAGACAAGCGGGGGGTGAAGAGCAGTTCTTC TRBJ2-1 TRBV10-3 TRBD2 NA
CASGLRRQGASYEQYF TGTGCTAGTGGTTTACGGCGGCAGGGAGCCTCCTATGAGCAGTACTTC TRBJ2-7 TRBV12-5 NA NA
CASSRRQGYRDYGYTF TGTGCCAGCAGTCGTCGACAGGGGTATAGAGACTATGGCTACACCTTC TRBJ1-2 TRBV12-3/TRBV12-4 TRBD1 NA